The clone carrying this TCR beta chain occurred many times. Its antigen is currently unknown. The record originates from a study of human T cells and chemical hapten exposure. Time point here: patch test 3, about 24 weeks after DPC sensitization. Treatment specified: therapeutic diphenylcyclopropenone sensitization with weekly scalp DPC. Study-level results: Patch test score showed a positive correlation with PT1 expanded TCR counts. Controls formed significantly fewer large CDR3 similarity clusters than expanded TCRs did.

The trim removed 3 bases at V and 8 bases at J, leaving 2 bases unmatched. CDR3 length: 13 amino acids. CDR1 and CDR2 (germline): SGHVS, FNYEAQ. Individual cDNA molecules (in the library) carried attached unique molecular identifiers. In the authors' methods: Across samples, TCR counts had a median of roughly 100,000 and ranged from about 23,224 to 690,600. TCRdb re-analysed the RACE reads in MiXCR, keeping a single row per CDR3 protein. The V and J calls reflect TCRdb's pipeline rather than the authors' work. Of about 30,000 distinct CDR3 sequences in the sample, more than 5% are singletons; the top ten hold around 6%.

This TCR came from a man aged 25-40 years with alopecia areata. Some clones in this sample may be carry-over from other donors' samples. The sample consisted of whole blood, taken in connection with sensitization to the hapten diphenylcyclopropenone (DPC). The chain links TRBV7-6 to TRBJ2-3; 10 nucleotides align to TRBD2. In DNA, the CDR3 is TGTGCCAGCAGCTTCGCTAGCGGGGGTACGCAGTATTTT. This encodes CASSFASGGTQYF.